The next 23 T cell receptor beta chains were all read from a single sample in a study of blood T cell repertoires in COVID-19. The repertoire was sequenced with immunoSEQ multiplex PCR; TCRdb's copy has only in-frame clones and lacks some. The data show 200,000 to 300,000 clones, roughly four fifths seen once. Source material: peripheral blood. Receptors originate from a man aged 45 to 65 with acute or convalescent COVID-19.

The rearrangement joins TRBV30 to TRBJ1-2, with D hard to call. This CDR3 is 13 amino acids long. The germline V gene encodes CDR1 GTSNPN and CDR2 SVGIG (reference sequence). The germline V and J ends were trimmed by 0 bases and 3 bases, with 8 bases remaining between them. The CDR3 is CAWSVSRDYGYTF. CDR3 nucleotide sequence: TGTGCCTGGAGTGTATCTCGGGACTATGGCTACACCTTC.

The chain employs TRBV7-9 and TRBJ1-2; 9 bases align to TRBD1. The CDR3 totals 15 residues. Germline V lookup: CDR1 SEHNR, CDR2 FQNEAQ (reference sequence). V trimming: 5 bases; J trimming: 6 bases; junction bases outside the gene matches: 10. The CDR3 nucleotides read TGTGCCAGCAGCCCACTAGGACAGGGGTCGCATGGCTACACCTTC. This sequence encodes CASSPLGQGSHGYTF.

This chain connects TRBV27 to TRBJ2-1; 16 positions agree with TRBD2. The J segment lost 12 bases and the V segment lost 6 bases, leaving 14 bases of the junction unmatched. CDR1 and CDR2 (germline): MNHEY, SMNVEV (reference sequence). There are 17 residues in the CDR3. CDR3 amino acids: CASRTPKGLAGGGGQFF. In DNA form, the CDR3 reads TGTGCCAGCAGAACCCCGAAGGGACTAGCGGGAGGGGGAGGGCAGTTCTTC.

The CDR3: CASRGVGRPSYEQYF. In DNA, the CDR3 is TGCGCCAGCAGGGGAGTGGGTAGGCCCTCCTACGAGCAGTACTTC. The chain couples TRBV5-1 to TRBJ2-7; D may be TRBD2 (5 bases). With 5 bases removed from V and 0 bases from J, the gap between germline ends came to 15 bases. CDR3 length: 15 residues. Germline values: CDR1 SGHRS, CDR2 YFSETQ.

The chain joins TRBV4-2 to TRBJ2-2; a possible D gene is TRBD1 (6 bases). The CDR3 consists of 16 residues. Germline loops: CDR1 LGHNA, CDR2 YNFKEQ. Trimming shortened V by 3 bases and J by 5 bases, and 16 bases separated the two germline ends. For the CDR3, the DNA is TGTGCCAGCAGCCAGACCGGTGGGGGCCGGACCGGGGAGCTGTTTTTT. Translation: CASSQTGGGRTGELFF.

This clone was found a few times. The chain links TRBV19 to TRBJ2-1; TRBD1 aligns across 9 bases. The V and J ends lost 4 bases and 0 bases, in that order; junction bases with no gene match: 10. From germline, CDR1 is LNHDA and CDR2 SQIVND (reference sequence). The CDR3 length is 18 residues. In nucleotides, the CDR3 is TGTGCCAGTAGTACCCAGGACAGGGGATTAGGCTCCTACAATGAGCAGTTCTTC. Residues: CASSTQDRGLGSYNEQFF.

This rearrangement joins TRBV7-6 to TRBJ2-4, with 7 bases matching TRBD1. The length of the CDR3 is 15 residues. V shed 5 bases and J 5 bases; nucleotides not matched to a gene: 9. In germline, CDR1 is SGHVS, CDR2 FNYEAQ. As DNA, the CDR3 is TGTGCCAGCAGCGCGTCCGGGACAGACGAAAACATTCAGTACTTC. Protein sequence: CASSASGTDENIQYF. Together with reference TRBV7-6 and TRBJ2-4, the CDR3 gives the full variable domain: GAGVSQSPRYKVTKRGQDVALRCDPISGHVSLYWYRQALGQGPEFLTYFNYEAQQDKSGLPNDRFSAERPEGSISTLTIQRTEQRDSAMYRCASSASGTDENIQYFGAGTRLSVL.

The chain links TRBV3-1 (or the pseudogene TRBV3-2) to TRBJ2-1, with 14 nucleotides matching TRBD2. Germline V gene sequence: CDR1 LGHDT, CDR2 YNNKEL (reference sequence). The CDR3 is 20 residues long. Losses at the gene ends were 4 bases for V and 0 bases for J; bases not matched to a gene: 11. The CDR3 protein is CASSPNPGLAGVSSYNEQFF. DNA for the CDR3: TGTGCCAGCAGCCCTAATCCGGGACTAGCGGGAGTAAGCTCCTACAATGAGCAGTTCTTC.

This clone was seen just once. CDR3 bases: TGTGCTAGTGGTTTGGAGCTCAATCCGGGACAGGGGAGAAACAATCAGCCCCAGCATTTT. Amino acid sequence: CASGLELNPGQGRNNQPQHF. The gene calls are TRBV12-5 and TRBJ1-5; 10 positions agree with TRBD1. Germline trimming cut 1 base from V and 3 bases from J; bases unmatched to any gene: 15. The CDR3 is 20 amino acids. Germline V CDR1 and CDR2: LGHNT, FRNRAP.

The rearrangement links TRBV21-1 to TRBJ1-3. TRBV21-1 constitutes a pseudogene. The CDR3 is 19 residues long. CDR3 sequence (DNA): TGTGCCAGCAGCAAAGTTGGAGAGGGCGGGAACTTGTCTGGAAACACCATATATTTT. It yields the protein CASSKVGEGGNLSGNTIYF.

The chain links TRBV4-2 to TRBJ2-3, with 10 bases that match TRBD2. Trimming at V came to 0 bases and at J to 4 bases, leaving 7 bases not matched to a gene. Germline CDR1 reads LGHNA; CDR2 reads YNFKEQ. The CDR3 spans 17 residues. CDR3 residues: CASSQDAASGSSDTQYF. The CDR3 DNA reads TGTGCCAGCAGCCAAGATGCGGCTAGCGGGAGTTCAGATACGCAGTATTTT.

This chain joins TRBV28 and TRBJ1-1, with 7 nucleotides matching TRBD1. Germline CDR1 is MDHEN and CDR2 is SYDVKM. The V segment lost 5 bases and the J segment 4 bases; nucleotides outside the gene matches: 10. The CDR3 is 15 amino acids. This CDR3 reads CASSLNRGGITEAFF. The CDR3 coding sequence is TGTGCCAGCAGTCTAAACAGGGGAGGTATCACTGAAGCTTTCTTT.

The V call is TRBV11-2, the J call TRBJ2-2, with a possible D match to TRBD2 (6 bases). V shed 1 base and J shed 0 bases, with 12 bases lying between them. There are 17 residues in the CDR3. Germline V lookup: CDR1 SGHAT, CDR2 FQNNGV. The CDR3 sequence is CASSLVGRGTNTGELFF. CDR3 in DNA: TGTGCCAGCAGCTTAGTAGGCCGGGGGACGAACACCGGGGAGCTGTTTTTT. Variable domain in full (rest from reference TRBV11-2 and TRBJ2-2): EAGVAQSPRYKIIEKRQSVAFWCNPISGHATLYWYQQILGQGPKLLIQFQNNGVVDDSQLPKDRFSAERLKGVDSTLKIQPAKLEDSAVYLCASSLVGRGTNTGELFFGEGSRLTVL.

This rearrangement joins TRBV7-2 to TRBJ2-3; D gene unclear. CDR1 and CDR2 from the germline V gene are SGHTA and FQGNSA. The V end was cut by 6 bases, the J end by 0 bases, with 16 bases between. The CDR3 contains 16 residues. This chain's CDR3 is CASSHPGAASTDTQYF. For the CDR3, the DNA is TGTGCCAGCAGTCACCCCGGAGCAGCTAGCACAGATACGCAGTATTTT.

This clone was seen a single time. The chain employs TRBV6-6 and TRBJ2-7, with 9 bases aligning to TRBD1. The germline CDR1 and CDR2 sequences are MNHNY and SVGAGI (reference sequence). V gave up 6 bases and J gave up 7 bases; unmatched junction bases: 16. This CDR3 has 16 residues. The CDR3 DNA reads TGTGCCAGCAGCTCTCCGGCCGGGACAGGGTTCTCTGAGCAGTACTTC. This encodes CASSSPAGTGFSEQYF.

This clone was counted only a few times. The chain carries TRBV24-1 and TRBJ1-5; D call uncertain. CDR1 and CDR2 (germline): KGHDR, SFDVKD. The CDR3 is 14 residues long. Deletions cut 4 bases from V and 9 bases from J, with 15 bases between. The DNA for the CDR3 is TGTGCCACCAGTGAATTCCATATTGTCGGGCCCCAGCATTTT. It is translated as CATSEFHIVGPQHF.

The V call is TRBV20-1, the J call TRBJ1-1; D remains ambiguous. Germline lookup yields CDR1 DFQATT and CDR2 SNEGSKA (reference sequence). This CDR3 spans 11 amino acids. V dropped 2 bases and J dropped 5 bases, with 6 bases sitting between them. The chain's CDR3 is CSARPVTEAFF. DNA for the CDR3: TGCAGTGCTAGACCCGTGACTGAAGCTTTCTTT.

The chain employs TRBV18 and TRBJ2-5; D uncertain. Trimming took 3 bases from V and 0 from J, leaving 5 bases between them. The CDR3 spans 13 residues. CDR1 and CDR2 (germline): KGHSH, LQKENI. CDR3 nucleotides: TGTGCCAGCTCACCTGACTACCAAGAGACCCAGTACTTC. It translates to CASSPDYQETQYF.

The rearrangement joins TRBV7-2 to TRBJ2-7; the D is unclear. CDR1 is SGHTA and CDR2 is FQGNSA in the germline V gene. V lost 4 bases and J lost 2, with 6 bases in between. This CDR3 has 12 residues. The CDR3 sequence is CASSSPAYEQYF. CDR3 sequence (DNA): TGTGCCAGCAGCTCCCCCGCCTACGAGCAGTACTTC.

The CDR3 is CAWSPPLFGTRDSPLHF. The DNA of the CDR3 is TGTGCCTGGAGTCCCCCTTTATTCGGGACAAGAGATTCACCCCTCCACTTT. The chain recombines TRBV30 with TRBJ1-6; maybe TRBD1 (6 bases). The CDR3 has 17 residues. V lost 2 bases to trimming and J lost 8 bases, with 22 bases between them. CDR1 GTSNPN and CDR2 SVGIG come from the germline V gene (reference sequence).

This rearrangement joins TRBV20-1 to TRBJ1-2, with 7 nucleotides matching TRBD1. CDR1 DFQATT and CDR2 SNEGSKA come from the germline V gene (reference sequence). The CDR3 runs 14 residues. The J segment lost 8 bases and the V segment lost 3 bases, leaving 12 bases of the junction unmatched. CDR3 coding DNA: TGCAGTGCTAGTCTCAACCGACAGGGATACGGCTACACCTTC. Protein sequence: CSASLNRQGYGYTF.

The gene calls are TRBV4-1 and TRBJ2-5; D gene ambiguous. With 0 bases removed from V and 3 bases from J, the gap between germline ends came to 11 bases. The CDR3 runs 15 residues. The germline V gene has CDR1 MGHRA and CDR2 YSYEKL. The CDR3 DNA reads TGCGCCAGCAGCCAAGATAAGGCAGGCAAAGAGACCCAGTACTTC. Protein: CASSQDKAGKETQYF.

The rearrangement joins TRBV6-1 to TRBJ2-7, with TRBD1 matching over 7 bases. Germline V lookup: CDR1 MNHNS, CDR2 SASEGT. The CDR3 has 16 amino acids. V shed 3 bases and J 4 bases; nucleotides not matched to a gene: 12. Here the CDR3 DNA reads TGTGCCAGCAGTGAGACAGGGATTCCCATAGAATACGAGCAGTACTTC. This codes for CASSETGIPIEYEQYF.